The T cell receptor (beta chain) described here comes from a study of blood T cell repertoires in COVID-19. Study-wide background: Sites in the United States, Italy and Spain provided acute and convalescent COVID-19 samples. PBMCs, B-cell-depleted T cells, or T cells were the source of the cDNA or gDNA that made up the material.

The germline gives CDR1 SEHNR, CDR2 FQNEAQ (reference sequence). Trimming removed 5 bases from V and 7 bases from J; junction bases left unmatched: 10. The CDR3 is 15 residues long. The authors' processing: Amplification from reference gene primers served as the basis for estimated nucleated cell counts. The data were produced by immunoSEQ multiplex PCR, yet TCRdb's version contains in-frame clones alone and is incomplete. The V and J calls and clone size are taken from that table; D and trimming were inferred from the DNA. Of under 200,000 clones in the sample, about 86% were seen once. This TCR derives from a man between 18 and 29 years old with active or convalescent COVID-19. V usage is TRBV7-9 and J usage is TRBJ1-4, with 7 positions matching TRBD1. Sequenced sample: peripheral blood. The CDR3 region has the DNA TGTGCCAGCAGCGAAAGACAGGGCGAAGCTGAAAAACTGTTTTTT. Its translation is CASSERQGEAEKLFF.